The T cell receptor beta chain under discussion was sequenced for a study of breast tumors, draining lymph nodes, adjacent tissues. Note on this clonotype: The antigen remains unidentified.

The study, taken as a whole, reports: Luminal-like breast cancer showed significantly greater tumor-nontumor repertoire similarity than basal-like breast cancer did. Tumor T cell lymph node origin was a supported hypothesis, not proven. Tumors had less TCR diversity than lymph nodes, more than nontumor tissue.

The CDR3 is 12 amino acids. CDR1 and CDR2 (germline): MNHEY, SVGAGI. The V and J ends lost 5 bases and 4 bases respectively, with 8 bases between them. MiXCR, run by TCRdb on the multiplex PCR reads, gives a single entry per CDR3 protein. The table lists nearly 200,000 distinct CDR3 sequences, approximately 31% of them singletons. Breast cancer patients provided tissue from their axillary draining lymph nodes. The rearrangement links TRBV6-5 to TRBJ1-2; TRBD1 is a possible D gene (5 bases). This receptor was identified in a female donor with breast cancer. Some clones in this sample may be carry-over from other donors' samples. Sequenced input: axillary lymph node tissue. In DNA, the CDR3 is TGTGCCAGCAGTAAAGGGACCTATGGCTACACCTTC. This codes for CASSKGTYGYTF.